This is a list of T cell receptor beta chains from one sample in a study of post-analysis software for immune sequencing data. TCRdb reprocessed the PCR reads via MiXCR and lists one record per CDR3 protein. The top ten hold 0.5% to 0.6% of the sample, which has fewer than 850,000 distinct CDR3 sequences, about 32% seen once. Material for sequencing was blood. These receptors came from a girl between 5 and 17 years old with multiple sclerosis. CDR3s include the opening cysteine and the closing phenylalanine or tryptophan. Fields, in order: clone size, D gene, V gene, J gene, CDR3 DNA, CDR3 protein. A D gene is named only where the DNA matches it firmly. Size is stated for part of the rows, as once, few or many counts, or as a class when the clone is expanded.

>few|-|TRBV20-1|TRBJ1-5
TGCAGTGCTAGAGCGACAGCTACGAGCAATCAGCCCCGGCATTTT
CSARATATSNQPRHF
>-|TRBD1|TRBV20-1|TRBJ2-1
TGCAGTGCTAGCTCCACCGACAGGGTTTGGGACAATGAGCAGTTCTTC
CSASSTDRVWDNEQFF
>-|TRBD2|TRBV5-1|TRBJ2-3
TGCGCCAGCAGCTTCGGCGGGAGGCCGCTCACAGATACGCAGTATTTT
CASSFGGRPLTDTQYF
>-|-|TRBV11-2|TRBJ1-3
TGTGCCAGCAGCTTAGAGGCCGGACCTGGAAACACCATATATTTT
CASSLEAGPGNTIYF
>many|-|TRBV7-9|TRBJ1-6
TGTGCCAGCAGCCTTGGGGAGGGACCCCTCCACTTT
CASSLGEGPLHF
>-|TRBD1|TRBV29-1|TRBJ1-1
TGCAGCGTTTACAGGGGGAGTGGTACTGAAGCTTTCTTT
CSVYRGSGTEAFF
>-|-|TRBV20-1|TRBJ2-1
TGCAGTGCTAGAGACCCACAGCAAGTTATCTACAATGAGCAGTTCTTC
CSARDPQQVIYNEQFF
>-|-|TRBV4-3|TRBJ2-5
TGCGCCAGCAGCCAAGTGGGGAGTGGGGGAGAGACCCAGTACTTC
CASSQVGSGGETQYF
>few|TRBD2|TRBV28|TRBJ2-7
TGTGCCAGCAGCCGTAGCGGGAGGTCTTACGAGCAGTACTTC
CASSRSGRSYEQYF
>few|TRBD1|TRBV20-1|TRBJ1-6
TGCAGTGCTGCCAACGACAGGGACCATTCACCCCTCCACTTT
CSAANDRDHSPLHF